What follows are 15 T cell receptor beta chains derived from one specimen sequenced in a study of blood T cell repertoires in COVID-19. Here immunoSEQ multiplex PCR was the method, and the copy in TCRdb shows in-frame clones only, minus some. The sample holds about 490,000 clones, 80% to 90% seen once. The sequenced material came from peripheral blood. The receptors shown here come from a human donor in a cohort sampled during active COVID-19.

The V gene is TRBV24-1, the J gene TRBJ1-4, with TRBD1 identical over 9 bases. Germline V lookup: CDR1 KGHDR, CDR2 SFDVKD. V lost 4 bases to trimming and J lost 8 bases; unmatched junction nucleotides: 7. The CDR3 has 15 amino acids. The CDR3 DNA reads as TGTGCCACCAGTGACCGACAGGGGGTTGGGGAAAAACTGTTTTTT. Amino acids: CATSDRQGVGEKLFF.

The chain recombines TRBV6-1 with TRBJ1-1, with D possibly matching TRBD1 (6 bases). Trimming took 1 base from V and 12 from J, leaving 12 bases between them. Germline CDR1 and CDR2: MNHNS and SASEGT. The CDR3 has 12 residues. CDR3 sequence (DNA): TGTGCCAGCAGTGAAGACAGGGCGGTGTCTTTCTTT. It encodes CASSEDRAVSFF.

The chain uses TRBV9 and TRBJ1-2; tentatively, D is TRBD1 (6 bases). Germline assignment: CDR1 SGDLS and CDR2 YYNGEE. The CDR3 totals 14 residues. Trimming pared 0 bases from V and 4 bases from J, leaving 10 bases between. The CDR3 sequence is CASSVARTAYGYTF. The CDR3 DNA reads TGTGCCAGCAGCGTAGCCCGGACAGCCTATGGCTACACCTTC.

The CDR3 loop reads CASSLEGARNEQYF. The CDR3 DNA sequence: TGTGCCAGCAGCTTAGAGGGGGCGCGCAACGAGCAGTACTTC. V and J are TRBV7-9 and TRBJ2-7; 7 bases are shared with TRBD1. From germline, CDR1 is SEHNR and CDR2 FQNEAQ (reference sequence). Trimming cost V 1 base and J 5 bases; bases outside gene matches: 5. The CDR3 extends over 14 amino acids.

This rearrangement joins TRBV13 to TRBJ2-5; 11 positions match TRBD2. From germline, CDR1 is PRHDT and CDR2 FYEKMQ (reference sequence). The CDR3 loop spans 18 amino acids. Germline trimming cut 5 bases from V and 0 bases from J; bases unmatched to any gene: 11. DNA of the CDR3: TGTGCCAGCAGCGATAGTAATATAGCGGGAGGGTACCAAGAGACCCAGTACTTC. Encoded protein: CASSDSNIAGGYQETQYF. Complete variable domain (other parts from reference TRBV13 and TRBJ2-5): AAGVIQSPRHLIKEKRETATLKCYPIPRHDTVYWYQQGPGQDPQFLISFYEKMQSDKGSIPDRFSAQQFSDYHSELNMSSLELGDSALYFCASSDSNIAGGYQETQYFGPGTRLLVL.

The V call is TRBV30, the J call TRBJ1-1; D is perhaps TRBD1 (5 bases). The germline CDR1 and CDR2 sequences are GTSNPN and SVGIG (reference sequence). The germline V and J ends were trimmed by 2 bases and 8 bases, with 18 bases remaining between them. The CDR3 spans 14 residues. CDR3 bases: TGTGCCTGGAGTCCACGTGGGAGGGGCGGAGAAGCTTTCTTT. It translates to CAWSPRGRGGEAFF.

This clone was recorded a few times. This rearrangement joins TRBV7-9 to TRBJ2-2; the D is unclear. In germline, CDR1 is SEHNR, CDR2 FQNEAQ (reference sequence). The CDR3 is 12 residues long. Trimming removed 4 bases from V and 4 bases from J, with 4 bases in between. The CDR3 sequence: CASSSITGELFF. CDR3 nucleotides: TGTGCCAGCAGCTCTATCACCGGGGAGCTGTTTTTT.

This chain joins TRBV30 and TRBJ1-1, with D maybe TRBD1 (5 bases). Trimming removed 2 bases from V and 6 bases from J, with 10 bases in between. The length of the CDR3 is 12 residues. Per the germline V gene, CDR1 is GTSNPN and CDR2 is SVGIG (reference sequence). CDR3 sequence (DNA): TGTGCCTGGAGTCTTGGACACCCTGAAGCTTTCTTT. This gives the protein CAWSLGHPEAFF.

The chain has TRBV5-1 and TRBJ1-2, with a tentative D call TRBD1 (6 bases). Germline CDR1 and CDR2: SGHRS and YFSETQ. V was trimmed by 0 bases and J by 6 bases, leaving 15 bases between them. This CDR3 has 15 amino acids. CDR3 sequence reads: CASSLVETGTNGYTF. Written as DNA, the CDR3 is TGCGCCAGCAGCTTGGTGGAAACAGGGACGAATGGCTACACCTTC.

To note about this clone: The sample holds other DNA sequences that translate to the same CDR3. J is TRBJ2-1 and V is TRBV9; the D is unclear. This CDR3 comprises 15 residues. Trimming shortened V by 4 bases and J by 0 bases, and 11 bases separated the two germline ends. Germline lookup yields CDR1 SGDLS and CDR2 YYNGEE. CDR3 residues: CASSPRPSSYNEQFF. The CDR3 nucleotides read TGTGCCAGCAGCCCTCGACCTAGCTCCTACAATGAGCAGTTCTTC.

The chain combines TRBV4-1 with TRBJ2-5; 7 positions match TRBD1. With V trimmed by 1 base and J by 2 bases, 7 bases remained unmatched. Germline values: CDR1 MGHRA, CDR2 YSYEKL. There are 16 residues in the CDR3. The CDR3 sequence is CASSQVWGRGQETQYF. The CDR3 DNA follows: TGCGCCAGCAGCCAAGTTTGGGGCAGGGGGCAAGAGACCCAGTACTTC.

The CDR3 spells CASSFASGGMSKNIQYF. Here the CDR3 DNA reads TGTGCCAGCAGCTTCGCATCAGGGGGAATGTCCAAAAACATTCAGTACTTC. V is TRBV7-9 and J is TRBJ2-4, with TRBD1 matching 7 bases. The CDR3 runs 17 residues. Losses at the gene ends were 3 bases for V and 2 bases for J; bases not matched to a gene: 10. Looked up from germline, CDR1 is SEHNR and CDR2 is FQNEAQ (reference sequence). The full variable domain, rest sourced from reference TRBV7-9 and TRBJ2-4, is DTGVSQNPRHKITKRGQNVTFRCDPISEHNRLYWYRQTLGQGPEFLTYFQNEAQLEKSRLLSDRFSAERPKGSFSTLEIQRTEQGDSAMYLCASSFASGGMSKNIQYFGAGTRLSVL.

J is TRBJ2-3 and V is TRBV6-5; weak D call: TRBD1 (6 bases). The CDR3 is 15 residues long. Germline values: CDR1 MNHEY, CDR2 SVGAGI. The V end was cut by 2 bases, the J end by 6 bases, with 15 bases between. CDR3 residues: CASSYLNQGSDTQYF. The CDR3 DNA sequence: TGTGCCAGCAGTTACCTGAACCAGGGGTCGGATACGCAGTATTTT.

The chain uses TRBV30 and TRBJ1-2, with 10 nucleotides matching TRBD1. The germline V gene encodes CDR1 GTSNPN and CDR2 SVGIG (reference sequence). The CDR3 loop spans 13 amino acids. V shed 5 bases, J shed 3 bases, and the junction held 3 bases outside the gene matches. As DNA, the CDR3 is TGTGCCTGGCAGACAGGGGGCGACTATGGCTACACCTTC. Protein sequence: CAWQTGGDYGYTF.

The CDR3: CASSFSSGTSGRYEQYF. As DNA, the CDR3 is TGCGCCAGCAGCTTTTCTAGCGGGACTAGCGGGAGGTACGAGCAGTACTTC. The V gene is TRBV5-1, the J gene TRBJ2-7, with 15 bases lining up with TRBD2. This CDR3 comprises 17 residues. CDR1 is SGHRS, CDR2 YFSETQ, per germline. V was pared by 2 bases and J by 4 bases, with 7 bases of the junction left unmatched.